These 19 T cell receptor beta chains originate from one sample sequenced in a study of blood T cell repertoires in COVID-19. Profiled with immunoSEQ multiplex PCR; TCRdb holds only in-frame clones, not every one. The repertoire has 300,000 to 400,000 clones, roughly 90% of them found once; the top ten carry under 4%. The sequenced sample consisted of peripheral blood. Every receptor here comes from a woman aged 30 to 39 with COVID-19, enrolled during active disease.

The rearrangement joins TRBV7-6 to TRBJ1-1, with D uncertain. The CDR3 has 15 amino acids. CDR1 and CDR2 (germline): SGHVS, FNYEAQ. V lost 2 bases to trimming and J lost 0 bases, with 10 bases between them. The CDR3 DNA is TGTGCCAGCAGCTTAACGGAGGGCCTGAACACTGAAGCTTTCTTT. The encoded protein is CASSLTEGLNTEAFF. The variable domain in full, completed from reference TRBV7-6 and TRBJ1-1, reads GAGVSQSPRYKVTKRGQDVALRCDPISGHVSLYWYRQALGQGPEFLTYFNYEAQQDKSGLPNDRFSAERPEGSISTLTIQRTEQRDSAMYRCASSLTEGLNTEAFFGQGTRLTVV.

This clone was seen once. The rearrangement uses TRBV7-2 and TRBJ2-2; no definite D call. CDR1 SGHTA and CDR2 FQGNSA come from the germline V gene. CDR3 length equals 14 residues. Trimming left V 5 bases short and J 0 bases short, with 7 bases between. CDR3 sequence reads: CASSPSANTGELFF. The CDR3 DNA follows: TGTGCCAGCAGCCCTTCGGCGAACACCGGGGAGCTGTTTTTT.

V gene TRBV5-6 combines with J gene TRBJ2-1, with 11 bases aligning to TRBD2. The trim removed 4 bases at V and 0 bases at J, leaving 9 bases unmatched. The CDR3 loop spans 18 amino acids. The germline V gene has CDR1 SGHDT and CDR2 YYEEEE. CDR3 bases: TGTGCCAGCAGCCCCGGACTAGCGGGCGATTACTCCTACAATGAGCAGTTCTTC. Residues: CASSPGLAGDYSYNEQFF.

The genes are TRBV19 and TRBJ1-1; possibly TRBD1 for D (5 bases). Germline V lookup: CDR1 LNHDA, CDR2 SQIVND (reference sequence). Trimming took off 1 base at V and 6 bases at J, with 6 bases between the two ends. This CDR3 region has 12 residues. CDR3 loop: CASSIGGAEAFF. In DNA, the CDR3 is TGTGCCAGTAGTATAGGGGGGGCTGAAGCTTTCTTT.

This clone appeared once. The chain has TRBV28 and TRBJ1-4, with 7 bases lining up with TRBD1. There are 12 residues in the CDR3. CDR1 is MDHEN, CDR2 SYDVKM, per germline. Trimming at V came to 7 bases and at J to 5 bases, leaving 1 base not matched to a gene. CDR3 sequence reads: CASNRGNEKLFF. The CDR3 DNA sequence: TGTGCCAGCAACAGGGGCAATGAAAAACTGTTTTTT.

V usage is TRBV10-3 and J usage is TRBJ1-2; 11 bases are a match to TRBD1. With V trimmed by 0 bases and J by 4 bases, 7 bases remained unmatched. CDR3 size: 17 residues. CDR1 and CDR2 from the germline V gene are ENHRY and SYGVKD. The CDR3: CAISESIRTGGSYGYTF. DNA for the CDR3: TGTGCCATCAGTGAGTCAATTCGGACAGGGGGCTCCTATGGCTACACCTTC.

The rearrangement joins TRBV4-3 to TRBJ2-7, with a weak D call TRBD1 (5 bases). With 1 base removed from V and 0 bases from J, the gap between germline ends came to 10 bases. CDR1 LGHNA and CDR2 YSLEER come from the germline V gene. The CDR3 runs 15 residues. CDR3 loop: CASSQAAGRSYEQYF. DNA of the CDR3: TGCGCCAGCAGCCAAGCGGCAGGGCGCTCCTACGAGCAGTACTTC.

The chain recombines TRBV19 with TRBJ2-1; the D gene is possibly TRBD1 (5 bases). CDR1 and CDR2 (germline): LNHDA, SQIVND (reference sequence). Trimming pared 3 bases from V and 10 bases from J, leaving 25 bases between. The CDR3 contains 17 residues. CDR3 nucleotide sequence: TGTGCCAGTAGTATTCTTGGAACAGGAGCCGTTTATGAGGAGCAGTTCTTC. Protein product: CASSILGTGAVYEEQFF.

In this sample, this clone turned up once. The conserved phenylalanine or tryptophan normally closing the CDR3 is absent here, so this likely arose from a read error. It is unclear where the CDR3 begins or ends on the DNA, so no DNA is shown, and the CDR3 is as TCRdb lists it. This rearrangement joins TRBV4-3 to TRBJ2-4; the table's D call TRBD1 went unverified against the DNA. CDR1 is LGHNA and CDR2 is YSLEER in the germline V gene. Ends included, the CDR3 has 13 residues. The CDR3 here is CASSQDLDRGPEL.

The genes are TRBV28 and TRBJ1-1; D is unresolved. Germline lookup yields CDR1 MDHEN and CDR2 SYDVKM. With 3 bases removed from V and 0 bases from J, the gap between germline ends came to 8 bases. This CDR3 has 14 amino acids. The CDR3 protein is CASSFGVVNTEAFF. CDR3 sequence (DNA): TGTGCCAGCAGTTTCGGGGTTGTGAACACTGAAGCTTTCTTT.

CDR3 protein: CASSTPRDTYYEQYF. The CDR3 DNA reads as TGTGCCAGTAGTACACCCAGGGACACCTACTACGAGCAGTACTTC. The chain joins TRBV19 to TRBJ2-7; D perhaps matches TRBD1 (6 bases). This CDR3 spans 15 amino acids. Trimming removed 4 bases from V and 3 bases from J, with 16 bases in between. The germline V gene has CDR1 LNHDA and CDR2 SQIVND (reference sequence).

V gene TRBV9 combines with J gene TRBJ2-1, with a weak D call TRBD2 (5 bases). CDR3 length: 14 amino acids. The V and J ends lost 4 bases and 6 bases respectively, with 14 bases between them. Looked up from germline, CDR1 is SGDLS and CDR2 is YYNGEE. In nucleotides, the CDR3 is TGTGCCAGCAGCCCGGTGGTAGCGTTCAATGAGCAGTTCTTC. Its protein is CASSPVVAFNEQFF.

J is TRBJ2-2 and V is TRBV7-2, with 9 positions matching TRBD2. V gave up 5 bases and J gave up 4 bases; unmatched junction bases: 8. The germline gives CDR1 SGHTA, CDR2 FQGNSA. The CDR3 is 16 residues long. The CDR3 bases are TGTGCCAGCAGCCCCCGCGGCGGGGGGGGCACCGGGGAGCTGTTTTTT. Translated, it gives CASSPRGGGGTGELFF. The full variable domain, its missing parts supplied by reference TRBV7-2 and TRBJ2-2, is GAGVSQSPSNKVTEKGKDVELRCDPISGHTALYWYRQSLGQGLEFLIYFQGNSAPDKSGLPSDRFSAERTGGSVSTLTIQRTQQEDSAVYLCASSPRGGGGTGELFFGEGSRLTVL.

The chain uses TRBV4-1 and TRBJ2-2; 14 bases match TRBD2. CDR1 and CDR2 (germline): MGHRA, YSYEKL. V trimming: 4 bases; J trimming: 5 bases; junction bases outside the gene matches: 3. The CDR3 has 16 amino acids. This CDR3 reads CASSPGTSGGTGELFF. In nucleotides, the CDR3 is TGCGCCAGCAGCCCAGGGACTAGCGGGGGTACCGGGGAGCTGTTTTTT.

This clone came up a few times. The chain links TRBV2 to TRBJ2-7, with 8 bases that match TRBD1. J was trimmed by 4 bases and V by 6 bases; bases with no gene match: 5. This CDR3 has 13 amino acids. CDR1 and CDR2 (germline): SNHLY, FYNNEI. The CDR3 loop is CASRGQGSYEQYV. CDR3 DNA sequence: TGTGCCAGCAGAGGACAGGGTTCGTACGAGCAGTACGTC.

This clone was found a few times. This CDR3 is CASSWTGARNQPQHF. The CDR3 DNA follows: TGTGCCAGCAGCTGGACAGGTGCTAGGAATCAGCCCCAGCATTTT. The chain has TRBV7-6 and TRBJ1-5; the match to TRBD1 covers 7 bases. From germline, CDR1 is SGHVS and CDR2 FNYEAQ. CDR3 length equals 15 residues. Unmatched junction bases numbered 7, after V lost 4 bases and J lost 4 bases.

The rearrangement links TRBV4-2 to TRBJ2-1, with D possibly being TRBD2 (7 bases). This CDR3 region has 17 residues. The germline CDR1 and CDR2 sequences are LGHNA and YNFKEQ. The ends were cut back, 4 bases at V and 8 bases at J, with 24 bases in the middle. The CDR3 region has the DNA TGTGCCAGCAGCCTACGGCCGGGGGGCGGCGAGGGGGATGAGCAGTTCTTC. Its protein is CASSLRPGGGEGDEQFF.

The chain joins TRBV6-5 to TRBJ1-1; 8 positions agree with TRBD1. The CDR3 extends over 13 amino acids. Germline V gene lookup returns CDR1 MNHEY and CDR2 SVGAGI. J gave up 9 bases and V 6 bases, and 9 bases lay outside the gene matches. CDR3 sequence: CASRSDRGGQAFF. The DNA for the CDR3 is TGTGCCAGCAGATCCGACAGGGGAGGCCAAGCTTTCTTT.

The V and J genes are TRBV30 and TRBJ2-1, with a possible D match to TRBD2 (5 bases). Looked up from germline, CDR1 is GTSNPN and CDR2 is SVGIG (reference sequence). This CDR3 has 14 amino acids. Trimming removed 2 bases from V and 8 bases from J, with 16 bases in between. Here the CDR3 reads CAWSQSGMRDEQFF. CDR3 nucleotides: TGTGCCTGGAGTCAGAGCGGAATGAGGGATGAGCAGTTCTTC.